This T cell receptor (beta chain) was identified during a study of T cell changes during pregnancy in multiple sclerosis. Sequenced by immunoSEQ multiplex PCR; TCRdb stores in-frame clones only, minus some. The repertoire consists of 25,000 to 35,000 clones, with about nine tenths occurring once and the leading ten covering 6% to 8%. CDR1 SGHKS and CDR2 YYEKEE come from the germline V gene (reference sequence). This CDR3 contains 13 residues. The V end lost 3 bases, the J end lost 7 bases, and 11 bases lay between the germline ends. The chain is built from TRBV5-5 and TRBJ1-5, with a tentative D call TRBD1 (5 bases). The sample in question was CD8+ T cells from peripheral blood mononuclear cells, obtained in the second trimester of pregnancy. The clonotype originates from a female donor with multiple sclerosis, enrolled in a pregnancy study. The DNA for the CDR3 is TGTGCCAGCAGCTCCTGGGGGGACCAGCCCCAGCATTTT. Protein sequence: CASSSWGDQPQHF.